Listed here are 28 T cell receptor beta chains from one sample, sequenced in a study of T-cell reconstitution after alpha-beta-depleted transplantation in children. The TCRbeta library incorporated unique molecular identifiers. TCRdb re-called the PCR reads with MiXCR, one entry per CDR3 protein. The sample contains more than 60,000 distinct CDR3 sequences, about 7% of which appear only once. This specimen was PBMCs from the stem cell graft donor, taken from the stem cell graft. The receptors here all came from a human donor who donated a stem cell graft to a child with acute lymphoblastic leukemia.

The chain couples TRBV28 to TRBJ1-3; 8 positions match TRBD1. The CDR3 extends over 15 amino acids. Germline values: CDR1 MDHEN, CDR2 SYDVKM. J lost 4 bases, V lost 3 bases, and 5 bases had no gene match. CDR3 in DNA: TGTGCCAGCAGTTTGCGACAGGGGTTCGGAAACACCATATATTTT. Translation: CASSLRQGFGNTIYF.

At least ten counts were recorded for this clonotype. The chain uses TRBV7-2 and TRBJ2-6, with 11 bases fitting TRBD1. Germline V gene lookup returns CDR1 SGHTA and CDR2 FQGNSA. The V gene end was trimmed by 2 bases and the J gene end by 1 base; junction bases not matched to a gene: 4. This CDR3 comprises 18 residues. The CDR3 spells CASSLRDRGLSGANVLTF. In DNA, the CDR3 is TGTGCCAGCAGCTTACGGGACAGGGGGTTGTCTGGGGCCAACGTCCTGACTTTC.

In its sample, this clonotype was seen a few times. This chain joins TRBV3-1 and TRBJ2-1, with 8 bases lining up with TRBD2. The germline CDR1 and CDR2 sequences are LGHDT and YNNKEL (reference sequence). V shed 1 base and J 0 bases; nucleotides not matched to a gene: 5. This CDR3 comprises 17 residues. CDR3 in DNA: TGTGCCAGCAGCCAAGGGCTAGCGGGCCTCTCCTACAATGAGCAGTTCTTC. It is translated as CASSQGLAGLSYNEQFF.

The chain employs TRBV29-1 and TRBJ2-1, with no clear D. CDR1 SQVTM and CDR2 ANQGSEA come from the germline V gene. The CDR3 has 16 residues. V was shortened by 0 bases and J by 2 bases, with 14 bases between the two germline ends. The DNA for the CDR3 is TGCAGCGTTGAAGAGGTCCCGGGCCCTACCTACAATGAGCAGTTCTTC. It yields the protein CSVEEVPGPTYNEQFF.

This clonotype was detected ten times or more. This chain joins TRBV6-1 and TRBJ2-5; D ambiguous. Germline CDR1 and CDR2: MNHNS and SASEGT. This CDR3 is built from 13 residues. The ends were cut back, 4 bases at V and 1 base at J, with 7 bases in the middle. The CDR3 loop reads CASSAGLQETQYF. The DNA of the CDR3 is TGTGCCAGCAGTGCTGGCCTCCAAGAGACCCAGTACTTC.

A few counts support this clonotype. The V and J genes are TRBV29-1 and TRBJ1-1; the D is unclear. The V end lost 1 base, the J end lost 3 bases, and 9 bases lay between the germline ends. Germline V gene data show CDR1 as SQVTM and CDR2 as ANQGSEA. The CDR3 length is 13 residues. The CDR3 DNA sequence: TGCAGCGTTGAAGGGGTATTGGACACTGAAGCTTTCTTT. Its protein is CSVEGVLDTEAFF. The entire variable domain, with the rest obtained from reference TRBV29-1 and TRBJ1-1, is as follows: SAVISQKPSRDICQRGTSLTIQCQVDSQVTMMFWYRQQPGQSLTLIATANQGSEATYESGFVIDKFPISRPNLTFSTLTVSNMSPEDSSIYLCSVEGVLDTEAFFGQGTRLTVV.

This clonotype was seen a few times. This CDR3 reads CASSFGTGVYEQYF. For the CDR3, the DNA is TGTGCCAGCAGCTTCGGGACAGGTGTCTACGAGCAGTACTTC. The rearrangement joins TRBV5-6 to TRBJ2-7, with TRBD1 identical over 8 bases. This CDR3 spans 14 amino acids. Unmatched junction bases numbered 4, after V lost 2 bases and J lost 3 bases. CDR1 is SGHDT, CDR2 YYEEEE, per germline.

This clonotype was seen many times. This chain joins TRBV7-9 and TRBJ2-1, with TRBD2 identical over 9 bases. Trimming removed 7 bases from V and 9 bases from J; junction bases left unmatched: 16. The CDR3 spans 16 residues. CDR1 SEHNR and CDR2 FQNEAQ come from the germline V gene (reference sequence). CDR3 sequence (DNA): TGTGCCAGCACCCGCTTAGGGCGGGAGGGCCCTGGTGAGCAGTTCTTC. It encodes CASTRLGREGPGEQFF.

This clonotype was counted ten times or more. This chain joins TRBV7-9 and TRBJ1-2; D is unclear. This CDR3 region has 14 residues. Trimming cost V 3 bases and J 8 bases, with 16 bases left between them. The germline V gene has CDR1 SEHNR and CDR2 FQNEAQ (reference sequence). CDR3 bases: TGTGCCAGCAGCTTTGACGCAACCCCCGGAGGCTACACCTTC. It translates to CASSFDATPGGYTF.

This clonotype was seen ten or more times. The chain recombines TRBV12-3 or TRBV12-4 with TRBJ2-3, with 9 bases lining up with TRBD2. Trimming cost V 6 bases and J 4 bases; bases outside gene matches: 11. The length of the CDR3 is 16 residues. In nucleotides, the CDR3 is TGTGCCAGCAGCCTAGGGGGCGGGGGGGCTGCAGATACGCAGTATTTT. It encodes CASSLGGGGAADTQYF.

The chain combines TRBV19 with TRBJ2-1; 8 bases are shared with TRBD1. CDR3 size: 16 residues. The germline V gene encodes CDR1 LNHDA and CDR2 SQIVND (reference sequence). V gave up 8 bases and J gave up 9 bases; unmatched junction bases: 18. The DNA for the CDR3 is TGTGCCAGTTCCCGGGACAGGCCTCGAGCGCCCGCTGAGCAGTTCTTC. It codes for CASSRDRPRAPAEQFF. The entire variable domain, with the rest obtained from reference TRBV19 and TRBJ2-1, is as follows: DGGITQSPKYLFRKEGQNVTLSCEQNLNHDAMYWYRQDPGQGLRLIYYSQIVNDFQKGDIAEGYSVSREKKESFPLTVTSAQKNPTAFYLCASSRDRPRAPAEQFFGPGTRLTVL.

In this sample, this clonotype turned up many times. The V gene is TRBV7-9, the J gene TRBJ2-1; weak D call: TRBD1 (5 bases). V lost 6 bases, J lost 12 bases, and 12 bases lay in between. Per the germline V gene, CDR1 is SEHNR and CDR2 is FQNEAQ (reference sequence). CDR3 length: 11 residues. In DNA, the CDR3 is TGTGCCAGCAGGAGTATGCAGGGGCAGTTCTTC. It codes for CASRSMQGQFF.

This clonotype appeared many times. CDR3 region: CASSVGRSEADTQYF. In DNA, the CDR3 is TGTGCCAGCAGCGTAGGTCGGAGTGAGGCAGATACGCAGTATTTT. The chain has TRBV9 and TRBJ2-3; D gene unclear. The CDR3 contains 15 residues. V was shortened by 0 bases and J by 4 bases, with 12 bases between the two germline ends. Germline V lookup: CDR1 SGDLS, CDR2 YYNGEE.

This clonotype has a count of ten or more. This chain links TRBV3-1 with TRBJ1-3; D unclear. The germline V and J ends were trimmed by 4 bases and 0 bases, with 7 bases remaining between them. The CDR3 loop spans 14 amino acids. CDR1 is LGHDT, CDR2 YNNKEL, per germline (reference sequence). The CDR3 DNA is TGTGCCAGCAGCCTAAAGAACTCTGGAAACACCATATATTTT. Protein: CASSLKNSGNTIYF. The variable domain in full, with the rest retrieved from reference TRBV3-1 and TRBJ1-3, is DTAVSQTPKYLVTQMGNDKSIKCEQNLGHDTMYWYKQDSKKFLKIMFSYNNKELIINETVPNRFSPKSPDKAHLNLHINSLELGDSAVYFCASSLKNSGNTIYFGEGSWLTVV.

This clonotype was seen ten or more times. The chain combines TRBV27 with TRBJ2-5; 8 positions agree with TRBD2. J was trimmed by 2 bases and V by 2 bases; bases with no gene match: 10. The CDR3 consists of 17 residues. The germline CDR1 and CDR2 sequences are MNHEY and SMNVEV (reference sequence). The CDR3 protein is CASSLISTSGMQETQYF. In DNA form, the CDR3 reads TGTGCCAGCAGTTTAATCTCTACTAGCGGTATGCAAGAGACCCAGTACTTC.

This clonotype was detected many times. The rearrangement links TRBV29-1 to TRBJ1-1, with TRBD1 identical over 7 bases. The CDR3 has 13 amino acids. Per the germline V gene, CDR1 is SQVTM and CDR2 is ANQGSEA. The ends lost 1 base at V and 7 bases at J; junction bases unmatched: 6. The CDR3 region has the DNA TGCAGCGTTGAAGTGGAGGCAGGGGGTGAAGCTTTCTTT. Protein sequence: CSVEVEAGGEAFF.

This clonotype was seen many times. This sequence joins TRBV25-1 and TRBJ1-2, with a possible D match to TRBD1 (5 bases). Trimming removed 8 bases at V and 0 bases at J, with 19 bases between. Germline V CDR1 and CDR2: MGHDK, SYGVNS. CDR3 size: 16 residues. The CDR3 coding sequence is TGTGCCAGCCGAGGACCCCTGGGACCTACTAACTATGGCTACACCTTC. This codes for CASRGPLGPTNYGYTF.

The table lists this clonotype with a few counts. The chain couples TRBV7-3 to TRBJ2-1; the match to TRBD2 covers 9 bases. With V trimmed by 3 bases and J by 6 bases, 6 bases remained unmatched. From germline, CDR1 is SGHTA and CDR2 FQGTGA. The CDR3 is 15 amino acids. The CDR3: CASSFKAGGGNEQFF. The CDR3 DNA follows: TGTGCCAGCAGCTTCAAGGCGGGAGGGGGCAATGAGCAGTTCTTC.

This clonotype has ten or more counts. CDR3 nucleotides: TGTGCCAGCAGTATAGGGCCGAAAAACATTCAGTACTTC. This gives the protein CASSIGPKNIQYF. The V and J genes are TRBV6-1 and TRBJ2-4, with D uncertain. V lost 5 bases to trimming and J lost 4 bases, with 9 bases between them. The CDR3 is 13 amino acids. The germline V gene encodes CDR1 MNHNS and CDR2 SASEGT.

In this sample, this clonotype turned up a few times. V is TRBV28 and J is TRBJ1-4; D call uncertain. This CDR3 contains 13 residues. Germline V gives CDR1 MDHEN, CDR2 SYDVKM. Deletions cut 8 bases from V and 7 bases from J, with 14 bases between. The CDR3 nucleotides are TGTGCCAGCCTCTCCGAGGTGGGTGAAAAACTGTTTTTT. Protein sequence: CASLSEVGEKLFF.

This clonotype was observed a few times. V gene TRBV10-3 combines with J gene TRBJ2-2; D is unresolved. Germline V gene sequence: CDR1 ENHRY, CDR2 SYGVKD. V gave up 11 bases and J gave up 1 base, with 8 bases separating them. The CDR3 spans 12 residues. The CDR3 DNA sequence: TGTGCCCTCGCGAAGAACACCGGGGAGCTGTTTTTT. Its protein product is CALAKNTGELFF.

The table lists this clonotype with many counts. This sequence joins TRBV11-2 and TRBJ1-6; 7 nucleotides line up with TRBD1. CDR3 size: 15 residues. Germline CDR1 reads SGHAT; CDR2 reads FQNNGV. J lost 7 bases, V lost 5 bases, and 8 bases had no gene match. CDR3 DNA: TGTGCCAGCAGCCCGTTGACAGGGATAAATTCACCCCTCCACTTT. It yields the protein CASSPLTGINSPLHF.

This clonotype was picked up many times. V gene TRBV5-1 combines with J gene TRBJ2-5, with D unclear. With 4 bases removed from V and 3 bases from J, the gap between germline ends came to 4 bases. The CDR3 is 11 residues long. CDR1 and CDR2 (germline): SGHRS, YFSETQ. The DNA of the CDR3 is TGCGCCAGCAGCCGTGAAGAGACCCAGTACTTC. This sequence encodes CASSREETQYF.

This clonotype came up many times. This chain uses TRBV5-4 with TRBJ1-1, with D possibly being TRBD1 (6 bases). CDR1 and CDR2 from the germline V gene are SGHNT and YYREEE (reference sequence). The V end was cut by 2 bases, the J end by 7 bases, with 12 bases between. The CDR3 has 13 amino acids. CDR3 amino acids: CASSFIRGSEAFF. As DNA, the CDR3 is TGTGCCAGCAGCTTTATCAGGGGTAGTGAAGCTTTCTTT.

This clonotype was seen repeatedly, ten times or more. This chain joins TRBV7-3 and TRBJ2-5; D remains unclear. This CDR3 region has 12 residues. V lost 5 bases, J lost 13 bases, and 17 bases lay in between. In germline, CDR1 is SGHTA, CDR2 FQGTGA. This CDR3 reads CASSPLAPLVYF. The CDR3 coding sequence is TGTGCCAGCAGCCCCCTCGCCCCCTTGGTGTACTTC.

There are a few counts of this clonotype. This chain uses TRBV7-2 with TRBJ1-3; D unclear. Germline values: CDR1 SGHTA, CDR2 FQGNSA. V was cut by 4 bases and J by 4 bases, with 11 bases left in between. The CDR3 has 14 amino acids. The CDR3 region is CASSSSGRGNTIYF. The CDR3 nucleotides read TGTGCCAGCAGCTCCTCCGGACGGGGAAACACCATATATTTT.

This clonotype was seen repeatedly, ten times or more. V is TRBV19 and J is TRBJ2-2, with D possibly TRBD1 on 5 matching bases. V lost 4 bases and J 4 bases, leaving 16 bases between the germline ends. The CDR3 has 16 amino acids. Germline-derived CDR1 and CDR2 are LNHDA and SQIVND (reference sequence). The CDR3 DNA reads TGTGCCAGTAGTACGGGCCAGGGAATAGGCACCGGGGAGCTGTTTTTT. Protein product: CASSTGQGIGTGELFF.

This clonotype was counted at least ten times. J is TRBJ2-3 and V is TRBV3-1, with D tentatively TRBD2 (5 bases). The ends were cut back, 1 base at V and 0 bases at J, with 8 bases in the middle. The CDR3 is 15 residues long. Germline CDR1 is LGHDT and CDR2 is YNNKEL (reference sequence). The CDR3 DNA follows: TGTGCCAGCAGCCAAGTCCGGACTAGCACAGATACGCAGTATTTT. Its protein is CASSQVRTSTDTQYF.